What follows describes a single TCR beta chain. The antigen remains unidentified. The sample belongs to a study of T cell responses to AZD1222 COVID-19 vaccine. General study points: CD4 TCRs linked to vaccination spanned spike, dominating at 160-218 and 743-854.

Germline-derived CDR1 and CDR2 are MNHNY and SVGAGI (reference sequence). V lost 5 bases and J lost 6; bases outside the gene matches: 8. This CDR3 is built from 14 residues. Sequencing was performed with immunoSEQ multiplex PCR; in TCRdb, only in-frame clones are kept and a portion is missing. The sample contains some 190,000 clones, about nine tenths of which appear only once. This sample comprised peripheral blood, obtained 28 days after the second AZD1222 dose. The V and J genes are TRBV6-6 and TRBJ1-1, with 8 bases fitting TRBD1. This clonotype was sampled from an adult who received the AZD1222 COVID-19 vaccine. In DNA, the CDR3 is TGTGCCAGCAGTCCTTATGGACAGGGCGCTGAAGCTTTCTTT. Translating gives CASSPYGQGAEAFF.